The source of this T cell receptor beta chain is a study of T cells in Graves' hyperthyroidism and ophthalmopathy. Amplified regions were TCR beta CDR3 sequences from RNA transcripts. Researchers ran a first-round RT-PCR on the TCR CDR3 using the HTBI primer set. MiXCR, run by TCRdb on the multiplex PCR reads, gives a single entry per CDR3 protein. Of fewer than 550,000 distinct CDR3 sequences in the sample, 15% to 17% are singletons; the top ten hold 7.7%. Patients aged 18 to 65 had newly diagnosed hyperthyroidism lasting under 2 months. Uncontrolled infection, other autoimmune disease, pregnancy or lactation disqualified patients from enrolment. Study-wide findings and caveats: Most clonotypes expanded in the thyroid (above 0.001) were also present in blood.

This clonotype was counted at least ten times. Its specificity is not known. The clonotype was recovered from a woman under 30 with Graves' hyperthyroidism. Sequencing was carried out using blood.

This CDR3 reads CSASTGGGYGYTF. In nucleotides, the CDR3 is TGCAGTGCTAGCACGGGGGGCGGCTATGGCTACACCTTC. The J gene is TRBJ1-2, the V gene TRBV20-1, with D perhaps TRBD1 (6 bases). Germline V gene sequence: CDR1 DFQATT, CDR2 SNEGSKA (reference sequence). The CDR3 sequence is 13 residues long. V lost 3 bases and J lost 4, with 12 bases in between.